Sequencing of this T cell receptor beta chain was carried out in a study of beta chain features in type 1 diabetes. General study points: Within patients, naive, central memory and Treg TCRB repertoires seemed more similar than within healthy donors. Reduced insertions and increased deletions marked VDJ junctions in type 1 diabetes patients. A moderate, significant TCRB CDR3 shortening appeared in type 1 diabetes across four CD4+ subsets.

The germline gives CDR1 LGHNA, CDR2 YSLEER. Trimming pared 4 bases from V and 4 bases from J, leaving 11 bases between. CDR3 length: 13 amino acids. All of the isolated RNA was reverse transcribed, so expressed TCRB transcripts were sequenced. Profiling relied on immunoSEQ multiplex PCR, and the TCRdb table lists in-frame clones only, not all of them. The sample has 350,000 to 400,000 clones, around 12% seen once. Concerning this clone itself: Its antigen remains unidentified.

Sequencing was done on a sample of naive CD4+ T cells from blood. The chain couples TRBV4-3 to TRBJ2-7, with unresolved D. The clonotype comes from a woman aged 18-30 years with type 1 diabetes. In DNA, the CDR3 is TGCGCCAGCAGCCCGTCACTACCATACGAGCAGTACTTC. Amino acids: CASSPSLPYEQYF.